The table lists the clone carrying this TCR beta chain with a few counts. The antigen is undetermined. As to treatment: 19 received Ad26.COV2.S at low or high dose, single or two shots; roughly five received placebo; per-sample allocation not given. Samples came from day 63 after the first vaccine or placebo injection. The sample is drawn from a study of Ad26.COV2.S vaccination and SARS-CoV-2 variants. At the level of the study: The study gave Ad26.COV2.S intramuscularly, once or twice 56 days apart. Study findings and constraints: Vaccine and placebo recipients had comparable breadth of non-spike TCRs. Using TCR breadth and depth analyses may have led to underestimated total T cell responses.

TCRdb keeps only in-frame clones here, not all; method: immunoSEQ multiplex PCR. The sample contains 300,000 to 350,000 clones, about 82% of which appear only once. Trimming at V came to 0 bases and at J to 6 bases, leaving 2 bases not matched to a gene. Per germline, CDR1 MRHNA and CDR2 SNTAGT. The CDR3 contains 16 residues. Sample: peripheral blood, taken in a trial of Ad26.COV2.S vaccine versus placebo. The receptor comes from a person aged 18 to 59 who received the Ad26.COV2.S COVID-19 vaccine or a placebo. V usage is TRBV6-4 and J usage is TRBJ2-3, with 14 bases identical to TRBD2. The CDR3, as DNA: TGTGCCAGCAGTGACTCGACTAGCGGGGGGGCGGATACGCAGTATTTT. The encoded protein is CASSDSTSGGADTQYF.